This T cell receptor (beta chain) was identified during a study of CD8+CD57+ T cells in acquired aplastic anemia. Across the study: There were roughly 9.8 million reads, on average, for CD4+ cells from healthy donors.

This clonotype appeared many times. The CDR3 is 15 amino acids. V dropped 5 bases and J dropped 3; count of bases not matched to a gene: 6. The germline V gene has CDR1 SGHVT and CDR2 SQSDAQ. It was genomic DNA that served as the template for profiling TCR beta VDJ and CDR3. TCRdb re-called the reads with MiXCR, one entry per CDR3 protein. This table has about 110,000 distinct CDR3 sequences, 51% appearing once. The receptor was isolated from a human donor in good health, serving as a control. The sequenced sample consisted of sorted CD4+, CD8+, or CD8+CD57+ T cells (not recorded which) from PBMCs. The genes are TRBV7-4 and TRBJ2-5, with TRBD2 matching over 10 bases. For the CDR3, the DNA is TGTGCCAGCAGCCCCACTAGCGGGGCCGAAGAGACCCAGTACTTC. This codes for CASSPTSGAEETQYF.